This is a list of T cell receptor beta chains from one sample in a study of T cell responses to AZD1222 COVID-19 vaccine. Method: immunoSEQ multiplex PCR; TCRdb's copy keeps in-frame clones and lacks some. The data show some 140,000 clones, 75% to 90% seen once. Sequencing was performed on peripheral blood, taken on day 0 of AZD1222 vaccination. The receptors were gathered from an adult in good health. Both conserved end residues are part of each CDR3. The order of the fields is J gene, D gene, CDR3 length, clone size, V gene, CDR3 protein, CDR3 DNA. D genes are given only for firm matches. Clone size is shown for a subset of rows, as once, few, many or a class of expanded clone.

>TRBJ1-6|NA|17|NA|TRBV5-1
CASSLEAGPFNNSPLHF
TGCGCCAGCAGCTTGGAAGCAGGGCCGTTCAATAATTCACCCCTCCACTTT
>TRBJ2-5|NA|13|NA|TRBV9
CASSVASQETQYF
TGTGCCAGCAGCGTAGCCAGTCAAGAGACCCAGTACTTC
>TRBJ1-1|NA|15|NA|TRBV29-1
CSVHTEDRAYTEAFF
TGCAGCGTCCACACTGAGGACAGAGCATACACTGAAGCTTTCTTT
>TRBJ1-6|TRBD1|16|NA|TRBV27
CASSLLTGGRNSPLHF
TGTGCCAGCAGTTTATTGACAGGGGGTCGTAATTCACCCCTCCACTTT
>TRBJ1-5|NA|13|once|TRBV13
CASSPKQGQPQHF
TGTGCCAGCAGCCCCAAACAGGGTCAGCCCCAGCATTTT
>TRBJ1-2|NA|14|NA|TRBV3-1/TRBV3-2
CASSQKGFPYGYTF
TGTGCCAGCAGCCAAAAAGGGTTCCCGTATGGCTACACCTTC
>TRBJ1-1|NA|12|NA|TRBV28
CASIRDFTEAFF
TGTGCCAGCATCCGGGACTTCACTGAAGCTTTCTTT
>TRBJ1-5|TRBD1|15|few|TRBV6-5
CASRYRDSRDQPQHF
TGTGCCAGCAGATACCGGGACAGTCGGGATCAGCCCCAGCATTTT
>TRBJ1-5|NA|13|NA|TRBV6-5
CASSYEGDQPQHF
TGTGCCAGCAGTTACGAGGGAGATCAGCCCCAGCATTTT
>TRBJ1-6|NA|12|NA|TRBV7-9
CASSFALQSLHF
TGTGCCAGCAGCTTCGCGCTCCAGTCCCTCCACTTT
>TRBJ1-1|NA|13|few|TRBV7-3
CASSLGEGTEAFF
TGTGCCAGCAGCTTAGGGGAGGGCACTGAAGCTTTCTTT
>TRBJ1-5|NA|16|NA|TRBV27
CASSPGRWGFNQPQHF
TGTGCCAGCAGTCCAGGCAGGTGGGGGTTCAATCAGCCCCAGCATTTT
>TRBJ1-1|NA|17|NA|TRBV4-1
CASSPNGVLVVNTEAFF
TGCGCCAGCAGCCCCAATGGGGTATTGGTTGTGAACACTGAAGCTTTCTTT
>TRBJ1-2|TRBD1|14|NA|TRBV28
CASRGTGGAYGYTF
TGTGCCAGCAGGGGGACAGGGGGCGCGTATGGCTACACCTTC
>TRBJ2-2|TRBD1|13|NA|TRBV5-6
CASSFTGVGELFF
TGTGCCAGCAGCTTTACAGGGGTCGGGGAGCTGTTTTTT
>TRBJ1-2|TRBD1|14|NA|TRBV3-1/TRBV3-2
CASSPGQGGYGYTF
TGTGCCAGCAGCCCGGGACAGGGGGGGTATGGCTACACCTTC
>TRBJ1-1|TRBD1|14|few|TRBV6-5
CASSYTTDRAEAFF
TGTGCCAGCAGTTACACAACGGACAGGGCTGAAGCTTTCTTT
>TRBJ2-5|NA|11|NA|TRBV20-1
CSANLRETQYF
TGCAGTGCAAACCTCCGGGAGACCCAGTACTTC
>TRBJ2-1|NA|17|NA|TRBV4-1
CASSQEGSRVSYNEQFF
TGCGCCAGCAGCCAAGAAGGGTCAAGGGTTTCCTACAATGAGCAGTTCTTC
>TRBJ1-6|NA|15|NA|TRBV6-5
CASSYRQPYNSPLHF
TGTGCCAGCAGTTACCGACAGCCTTATAATTCACCCCTCCACTTT
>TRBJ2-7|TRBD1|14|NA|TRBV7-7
CASSPTDRVYEQYF
TGTGCCAGCAGCCCTACGGACAGGGTCTACGAGCAGTACTTC
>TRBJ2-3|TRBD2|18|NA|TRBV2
CASSEAGAGSGGTDTQYF
TGTGCCAGCAGTGAAGCGGGGGCCGGTAGCGGGGGAACAGATACGCAGTATTTT
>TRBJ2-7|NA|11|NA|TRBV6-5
CASSQAYEQYF
TGTGCCAGCAGCCAAGCCTACGAGCAGTACTTC
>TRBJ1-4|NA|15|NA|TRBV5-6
CASSFSGRGNEKLFF
TGTGCCAGCAGCTTTTCTGGACGGGGTAATGAAAAACTGTTTTTT
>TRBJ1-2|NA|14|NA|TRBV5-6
CASSPSGGDYGYTF
TGTGCCAGCAGCCCCAGTGGAGGGGACTATGGCTACACCTTC
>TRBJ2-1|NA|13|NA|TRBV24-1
CATSDPMESKQFF
TGTGCCACCAGTGACCCCATGGAAAGTAAGCAGTTCTTC
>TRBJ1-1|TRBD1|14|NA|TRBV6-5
CASRADRVKTEAFF
TGTGCCAGCAGGGCAGACAGGGTGAAAACTGAAGCTTTCTTT
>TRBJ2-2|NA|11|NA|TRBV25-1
CASRRTGELFF
TGTGCCAGCAGAAGAACGGGGGAGCTGTTTTTT
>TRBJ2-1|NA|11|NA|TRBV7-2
CASSIFNEQFF
TGTGCCAGCAGCATCTTCAATGAGCAGTTCTTC
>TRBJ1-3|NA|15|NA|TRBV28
CASREQGISGNTIYF
TGTGCCAGCAGAGAACAGGGTATCTCTGGAAACACCATATATTTT
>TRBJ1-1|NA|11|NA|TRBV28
CASRGLTEAFF
TGTGCCAGCAGGGGTCTCACTGAAGCTTTCTTT
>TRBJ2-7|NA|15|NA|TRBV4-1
CASSQIRSKPYEQYF
TGCGCCAGCAGCCAAATCAGAAGCAAACCGTACGAGCAGTACTTC
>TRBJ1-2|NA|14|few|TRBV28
CASSLSWASGGYTF
TGTGCCAGCAGTCTATCCTGGGCTAGTGGAGGCTACACCTTC
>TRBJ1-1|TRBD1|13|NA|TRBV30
CAWSENRGTEAFF
TGTGCCTGGAGTGAAAACAGGGGGACTGAAGCTTTCTTT
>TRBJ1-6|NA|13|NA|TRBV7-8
CASSLGTESPLHF
TGTGCCAGCAGCTTAGGGACAGAATCACCCCTCCACTTT
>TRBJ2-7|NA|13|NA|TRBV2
CASSQQGSYEQYF
TGTGCCAGCAGTCAACAGGGTTCCTACGAGCAGTACTTC
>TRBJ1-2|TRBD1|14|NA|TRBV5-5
CASSSTGGENGYTF
TGTGCCAGCAGCTCCACAGGGGGGGAAAATGGCTACACCTTC
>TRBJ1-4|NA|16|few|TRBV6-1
CASSEGVGGHREKLFF
TGTGCCAGCAGTGAAGGGGTGGGGGGCCACCGCGAAAAACTGTTTTTT
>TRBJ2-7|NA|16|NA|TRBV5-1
CASSREGQGGYYEQYF
TGCGCCAGCAGCCGGGAGGGACAGGGAGGATACTACGAGCAGTACTTC
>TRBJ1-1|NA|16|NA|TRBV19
CASSSSGRGENTEAFF
TGTGCCAGTAGTTCCTCGGGGAGGGGTGAGAACACTGAAGCTTTCTTT
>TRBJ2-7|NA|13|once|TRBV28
CASIPGSGDEQYF
TGTGCCAGCATCCCGGGTTCAGGGGACGAGCAGTACTTC
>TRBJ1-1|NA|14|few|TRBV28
CASRAPGMNTEAFF
TGTGCCAGCCGTGCCCCGGGGATGAACACTGAAGCTTTCTTT
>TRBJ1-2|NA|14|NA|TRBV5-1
CASSLAGGGNGYTF
TGCGCCAGCAGCTTGGCGGGGGGAGGAAATGGCTACACCTTC
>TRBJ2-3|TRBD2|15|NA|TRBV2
CASRGGGFSTDTQYF
TGTGCCAGCAGGGGCGGGGGGTTTAGCACAGATACGCAGTATTTT
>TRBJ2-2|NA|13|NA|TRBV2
CASSEQGSGELFF
TGTGCCAGCAGTGAACAGGGTAGCGGGGAGCTGTTTTTT
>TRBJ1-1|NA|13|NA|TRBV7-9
CASSSGGNTEAFF
TGTGCCAGCAGTTCTGGGGGGAACACTGAAGCTTTCTTT
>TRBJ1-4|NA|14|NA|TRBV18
CASSPERALEKLFF
TGTGCCAGCTCACCAGAAAGGGCGCTAGAAAAACTGTTTTTT
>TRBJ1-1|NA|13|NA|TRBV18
CASSLTGGSEAFF
TGTGCCAGCTCCCTGACGGGAGGAAGTGAAGCTTTCTTT
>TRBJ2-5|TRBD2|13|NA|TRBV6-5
CASSYSREGTQYF
TGTGCCAGCAGTTACTCGAGGGAGGGGACCCAGTACTTC
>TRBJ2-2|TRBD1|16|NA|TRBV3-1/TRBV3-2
CASSPHDRGRHGELFF
TGTGCCAGCAGCCCACATGACAGGGGGAGGCACGGGGAGCTGTTTTTT
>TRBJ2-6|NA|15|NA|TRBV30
CAWSGTTSGANVLTF
TGTGCCTGGAGTGGGACAACTTCTGGGGCCAACGTCCTGACTTTC
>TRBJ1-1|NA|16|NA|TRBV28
CASSSLGEGPNTEAFF
TGTGCCAGCAGTTCCCTGGGAGAGGGGCCGAACACTGAAGCTTTCTTT